A single sample gave rise to the 14 T cell receptor beta chains below, sequenced in a study of CD8+ T cells in alopecia areata. Following extraction, RNA underwent reverse transcription to cDNA, which served as the sequencing template. TCRdb's table, derived via immunoSEQ multiplex PCR, lists solely in-frame clones and lacks some. This table holds roughly 200,000 clones, 53% found once. Described treatment: oral pan-JAK inhibitor, 5-10 mg twice daily. The sequencing used CD8+ T cells sorted from blood, collected at week 24, from a patient treated with tofacitinib. The receptors derive from a human donor with alopecia areata.

The rearrangement joins TRBV5-6 to TRBJ2-5; weak D call: TRBD2 (5 bases). Germline CDR1 is SGHDT and CDR2 is YYEEEE. The V and J ends lost 0 bases and 1 base respectively, with 10 bases between them. The length of the CDR3 is 15 residues. The CDR3 sequence is CASSLAGVLQETQYF. DNA of the CDR3: TGTGCCAGCAGCTTGGCCGGGGTACTCCAAGAGACCCAGTACTTC.

The chain carries TRBV9 and TRBJ2-1; 10 positions match TRBD2. The CDR3 contains 15 residues. CDR1 is SGDLS, CDR2 YYNGEE, per germline. V dropped 3 bases and J dropped 8; count of bases not matched to a gene: 8. Here the CDR3 reads CASSARQRGGDEQFF. DNA for the CDR3: TGTGCCAGCAGCGCCCGGCAGCGGGGGGGCGATGAGCAGTTCTTC.

The sample holds a few counts of this clone. This CDR3 reads CATSSVGSYEQYF. The CDR3 DNA sequence: TGTGCCACCAGCTCGGTAGGTTCCTACGAGCAGTACTTC. This rearrangement joins TRBV15 to TRBJ2-7; D is unresolved. V lost 5 bases, J lost 1 base, and 9 bases lay in between. Per the germline V gene, CDR1 is LNHNV and CDR2 is YYDKDF (reference sequence). The CDR3 consists of 13 residues.

V and J are TRBV30 and TRBJ1-1; weak D call: TRBD1 (5 bases). Germline assignment: CDR1 GTSNPN and CDR2 SVGIG (reference sequence). The CDR3 length is 12 residues. The V end was cut by 6 bases, the J end by 5 bases, with 13 bases between. CDR3 region: CACEGTGTEAFF. DNA of the CDR3: TGTGCCTGCGAGGGGACTGGGACTGAAGCTTTCTTT.

The chain joins TRBV14 to TRBJ1-6, with unresolved D. With 1 base removed from V and 10 bases from J, the gap between germline ends came to 14 bases. The CDR3 consists of 15 residues. From germline, CDR1 is SGHDN and CDR2 FVKESK. The CDR3 sequence: CASSQGQGLDSPLHF. The CDR3 region has the DNA TGTGCCAGCAGCCAAGGTCAAGGATTGGACTCACCCCTCCACTTT.

In its sample, this clone was seen a few times. This sequence joins TRBV2 and TRBJ2-2; D remains unclear. Germline V gives CDR1 SNHLY, CDR2 FYNNEI. Trimming shortened V by 6 bases and J by 5 bases, and 13 bases separated the two germline ends. This CDR3 comprises 14 residues. In DNA form, the CDR3 reads TGTGCCAGCAGGGACGGGTTCGCGACCGGGGAGCTGTTTTTT. This gives the protein CASRDGFATGELFF.

A few counts support this clone. The same CDR3 also results from other DNA sequences found in this sample. V and J are TRBV30 and TRBJ2-7, with D uncertain. The CDR3 has 11 residues. Trimming took 0 bases from V and 3 from J, leaving 3 bases between them. Germline loops: CDR1 GTSNPN, CDR2 SVGIG (reference sequence). In DNA, the CDR3 is TGTGCCTGGAGTGTAAGCTACGAGCAGTACTTC. Translation: CAWSVSYEQYF.

The table lists this clone with a few counts. The chain employs TRBV29-1 and TRBJ1-2, with D possibly TRBD1 on 5 matching bases. CDR1 and CDR2 from the germline V gene are SQVTM and ANQGSEA. The length of the CDR3 is 11 residues. Trimming removed 5 bases at V and 5 bases at J, with 9 bases between. The CDR3 sequence: CSVLAGYGYTF. The DNA of the CDR3 is TGCAGCGTTTTGGCAGGGTATGGCTACACCTTC.

V and J are TRBV15 and TRBJ1-4; 9 nucleotides align to TRBD1. The CDR3 has 16 residues. Germline lookup yields CDR1 LNHNV and CDR2 YYDKDF (reference sequence). J lost 8 bases, V lost 1 base, and 8 bases had no gene match. The CDR3 DNA follows: TGTGCCACCAGCAGAGTGACAGGGGGGATTAGGGAAAAACTGTTTTTT. Translating it yields CATSRVTGGIREKLFF.

This clone was found a few times. The chain employs TRBV29-1 and TRBJ1-2; 12 nucleotides line up with TRBD1. With 7 bases clipped from V and 8 bases from J, the junction kept 8 bases outside the gene matches. This CDR3 contains 13 residues. The germline gives CDR1 SQVTM, CDR2 ANQGSEA. The CDR3 nucleotides are TGCAGCGCATCGGGACAGGGGGCGCGAGGCTACACCTTC. Its translation is CSASGQGARGYTF.

The rearrangement links TRBV4-3 to TRBJ2-2; TRBD1 aligns across 7 bases. The germline V gene has CDR1 LGHNA and CDR2 YSLEER. The CDR3 is 18 residues long. V lost 1 base and J lost 3; bases outside the gene matches: 11. This CDR3 reads CASSQGTGTESDTGELFF. The CDR3, as DNA: TGCGCCAGCAGCCAAGGGACCGGGACAGAAAGCGACACCGGGGAGCTGTTTTTT.

This clone was detected ten times or more. The rearrangement links TRBV10-2 to TRBJ2-7, with D perhaps matching TRBD1 or TRBD2 (7 bases each). CDR3 size: 14 residues. Trimming cost V 3 bases and J 3 bases, with 12 bases left between them. From germline, CDR1 is WSHSY and CDR2 SAAADI. The CDR3 sequence: CASSDDRDYYEQYF. The CDR3 DNA reads as TGCGCCAGCAGTGATGACAGGGACTACTACGAGCAGTACTTC.

This clone has more than one count but fewer than ten. V usage is TRBV7-9 and J usage is TRBJ1-2, with D tentatively TRBD1 (5 bases). Trimming took 0 bases from V and 7 from J, leaving 12 bases between them. The germline CDR1 and CDR2 sequences are SEHNR and FQNEAQ (reference sequence). The CDR3 is 14 amino acids. The chain's CDR3 is CASSLAAGVSGYTF. The CDR3 bases are TGTGCCAGCAGCTTAGCTGCGGGGGTCAGTGGCTACACCTTC.

The CDR3 is CASGPGALPQETQYF. CDR3 sequence (DNA): TGTGCTAGTGGCCCAGGGGCCTTACCTCAAGAGACCCAGTACTTC. This chain uses TRBV12-5 with TRBJ2-5, with D possibly TRBD1 on 6 matching bases. This CDR3 has 15 residues. Trimming shortened V by 6 bases and J by 2 bases, and 16 bases separated the two germline ends. The germline gives CDR1 LGHNT, CDR2 FRNRAP.